This record covers a single T cell receptor (beta chain). Its cognate antigen is unknown. A much larger clone lies one base from this, so it may be a read error. cDNA libraries for TCR beta contained unique molecular identifiers. Using its own MiXCR run on the PCR reads, TCRdb lists one record per CDR3 protein. The sample has a few hundred thousand distinct CDR3 sequences, 45% seen once; the top ten hold 12%. This record comes from a study of post-analysis software for immune sequencing data. Regarding the study as a whole: Same-batch samples co-clustered strongly by F measure. With TRBV5-6, TRBV5-1 and TRBV20-1 included, about five TRBV segments were more frequent in patients than in controls. When compared against controls, multiple sclerosis patients showed significantly lower normalized Chao1 diversity.

This CDR3 has 15 amino acids. V shed 3 bases and J 7 bases; nucleotides not matched to a gene: 13. Germline V lookup: CDR1 DFQATT, CDR2 SNEGSKA (reference sequence). This chain uses TRBV20-1 with TRBJ2-3, with TRBD2 matching over 7 bases. Sequencing was done on a sample of blood. The TCR was taken from a girl aged 10 to 17 with multiple sclerosis. CDR3 sequence: CSASSWEGLSNTQYF. The CDR3, as DNA: TGCAGTGCTAGTTCGTGGGAGGGCCTTAGTAATACGCAGTATTTT.